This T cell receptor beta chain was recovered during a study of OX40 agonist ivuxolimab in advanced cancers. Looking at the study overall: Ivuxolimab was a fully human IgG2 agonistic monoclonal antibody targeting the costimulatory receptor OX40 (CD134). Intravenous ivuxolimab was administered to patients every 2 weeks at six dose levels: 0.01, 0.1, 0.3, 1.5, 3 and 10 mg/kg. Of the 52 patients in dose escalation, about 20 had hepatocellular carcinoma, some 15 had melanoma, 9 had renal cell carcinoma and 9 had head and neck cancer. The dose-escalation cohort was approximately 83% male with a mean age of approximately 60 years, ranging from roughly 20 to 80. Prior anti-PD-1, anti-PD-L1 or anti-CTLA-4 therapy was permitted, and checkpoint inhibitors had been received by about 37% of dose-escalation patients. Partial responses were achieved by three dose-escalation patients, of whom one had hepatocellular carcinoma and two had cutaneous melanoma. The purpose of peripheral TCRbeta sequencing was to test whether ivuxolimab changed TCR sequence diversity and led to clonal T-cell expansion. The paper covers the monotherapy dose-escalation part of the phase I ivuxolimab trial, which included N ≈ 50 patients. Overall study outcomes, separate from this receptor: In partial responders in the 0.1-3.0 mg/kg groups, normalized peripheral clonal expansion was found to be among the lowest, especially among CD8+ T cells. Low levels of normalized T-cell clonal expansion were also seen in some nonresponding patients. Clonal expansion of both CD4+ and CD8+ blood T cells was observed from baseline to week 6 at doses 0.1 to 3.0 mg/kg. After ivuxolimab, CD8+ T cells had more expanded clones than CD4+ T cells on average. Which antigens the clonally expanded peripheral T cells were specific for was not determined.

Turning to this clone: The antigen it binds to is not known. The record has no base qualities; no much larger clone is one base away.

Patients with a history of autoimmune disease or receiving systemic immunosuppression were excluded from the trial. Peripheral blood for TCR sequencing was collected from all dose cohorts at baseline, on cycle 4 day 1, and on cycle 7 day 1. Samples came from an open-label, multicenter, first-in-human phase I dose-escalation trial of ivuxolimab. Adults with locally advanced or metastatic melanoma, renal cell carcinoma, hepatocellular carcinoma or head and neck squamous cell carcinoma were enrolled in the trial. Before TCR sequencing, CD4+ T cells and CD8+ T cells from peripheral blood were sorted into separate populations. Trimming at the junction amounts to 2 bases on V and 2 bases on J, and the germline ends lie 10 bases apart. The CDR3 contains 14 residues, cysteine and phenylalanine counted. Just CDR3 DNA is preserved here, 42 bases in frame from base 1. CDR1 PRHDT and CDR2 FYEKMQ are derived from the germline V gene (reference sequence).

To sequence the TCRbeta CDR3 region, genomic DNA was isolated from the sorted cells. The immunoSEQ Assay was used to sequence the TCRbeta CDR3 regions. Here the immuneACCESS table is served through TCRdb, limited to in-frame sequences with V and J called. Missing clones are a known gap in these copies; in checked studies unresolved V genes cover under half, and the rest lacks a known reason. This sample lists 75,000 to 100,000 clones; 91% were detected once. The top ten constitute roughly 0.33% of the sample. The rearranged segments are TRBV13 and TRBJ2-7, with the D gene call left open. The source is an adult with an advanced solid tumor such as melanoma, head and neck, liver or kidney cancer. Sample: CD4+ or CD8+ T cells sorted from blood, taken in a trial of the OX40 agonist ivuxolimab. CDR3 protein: CASSLFGRTYEQYF. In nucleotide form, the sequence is TGTGCCAGCAGCTTATTTGGGCGGACCTACGAGCAGTACTTC.